One sample yielded the 10 T cell receptor beta chains listed below, sequenced in a study of PD-1 blockade in classical Hodgkin lymphoma. Assay: immunoSEQ multiplex PCR; the TCRdb copy retains only in-frame clones and omits some. This table has some 65,000 clones, 65% to 75% appearing once. Each of the patients experienced relapse following autologous stem cell transplantation, and their brentuximab vedotin exposure differed. Sequencing was performed on peripheral blood mononuclear cells (PBMCs), taken before the second cycle of nivolumab. Receptors originate from a human donor with classical Hodgkin lymphoma.

This clone has a single count. The V and J genes are TRBV5-1 and TRBJ1-1; D gene uncertain. V lost 4 bases to trimming and J lost 0 bases, with 10 bases between them. Germline loops: CDR1 SGHRS, CDR2 YFSETQ. The CDR3 loop spans 14 amino acids. CDR3 loop: CASSVRTLNTEAFF. The DNA of the CDR3 is TGCGCCAGCAGCGTACGGACGTTGAACACTGAAGCTTTCTTT.

The V gene is TRBV9, the J gene TRBJ1-6, with D tentatively TRBD1 (6 bases). V lost 3 bases to trimming and J lost 4 bases, with 17 bases between them. In germline, CDR1 is SGDLS, CDR2 YYNGEE. CDR3 length: 17 amino acids. The CDR3 DNA sequence: TGTGCCAGCAGCGGAGGGGGGCCCGGGGGTTATAATTCACCCCTCCACTTT. This encodes CASSGGGPGGYNSPLHF.

This chain joins TRBV6-1 and TRBJ1-2, with TRBD1 matching 7 bases. Germline V gives CDR1 MNHNS, CDR2 SASEGT. CDR3 size: 14 residues. Trimming took 7 bases from V and 2 from J; bases not matched to a gene: 7. The CDR3 sequence: CASTLGQPNYGYTF. CDR3 DNA sequence: TGTGCCAGCACGTTGGGACAGCCAAACTATGGCTACACCTTC.

The V gene is TRBV5-8, the J gene TRBJ1-1; 8 bases match TRBD1. J was trimmed by 4 bases and V by 3 bases; bases with no gene match: 11. Germline lookup yields CDR1 SGHTS and CDR2 YDEGEE. This CDR3 comprises 16 residues. Written as DNA, the CDR3 is TGTGCCAGCAGCTACCGGACAGGGCGGGGAAGCACTGAAGCTTTCTTT. Protein: CASSYRTGRGSTEAFF.

This clone is a singleton in its sample. The rearrangement uses TRBV14 and TRBJ2-3; 7 nucleotides line up with TRBD1. CDR1 is SGHDN and CDR2 is FVKESK in the germline V gene. The junction had 7 bases not matched to a gene; V was cut back by 5 bases and J by 2 bases. The CDR3 has 15 amino acids. CDR3 sequence reads: CASSYDRAVTDTQYF. The CDR3 DNA follows: TGTGCCAGCAGCTACGACAGGGCCGTCACAGATACGCAGTATTTT.

The chain links TRBV27 to TRBJ2-5, with a weak D call TRBD2 (6 bases). Trimming cost V 2 bases and J 2 bases, with 15 bases left between them. In germline, CDR1 is MNHEY, CDR2 SMNVEV (reference sequence). The CDR3 runs to 16 residues. This chain's CDR3 is CASSLVRAEGQETQYF. As DNA, the CDR3 is TGTGCCAGCAGTTTAGTTCGAGCGGAGGGGCAAGAGACCCAGTACTTC.

The chain links TRBV19 to TRBJ2-4, with TRBD2 as a possible D gene (6 bases). CDR1 LNHDA and CDR2 SQIVND come from the germline V gene (reference sequence). The V gene lost 1 base and the J gene lost 6 bases, with 13 bases spanning the gap. CDR3 length: 15 residues. The CDR3, as DNA: TGTGCCAGTAGTATAGGGGGACTCACGGCAAACATTCAGTACTTC. It codes for CASSIGGLTANIQYF.

The V gene is TRBV4-1, the J gene TRBJ1-1, with D unresolved. The CDR3 is made up of 14 amino acids. Deletions cut 1 base from V and 0 bases from J, with 6 bases between. From germline, CDR1 is MGHRA and CDR2 YSYEKL. In nucleotides, the CDR3 is TGCGCCAGCAGCCAAGTGGGGTTGAACACTGAAGCTTTCTTT. Translated, it gives CASSQVGLNTEAFF.

This clone was detected a few times. V gene TRBV30 combines with J gene TRBJ2-7, with 9 bases identical to TRBD2. Germline lookup yields CDR1 GTSNPN and CDR2 SVGIG (reference sequence). This CDR3 comprises 14 residues. Trimming took 4 bases from V and 0 from J; bases not matched to a gene: 4. CDR3 DNA: TGTGCCTGGACTAGCGGGGTTTTCTCCTACGAGCAGTACTTC. Translating gives CAWTSGVFSYEQYF.

The chain links TRBV19 to TRBJ1-6; D gene uncertain. Trimming stripped 8 bases from V and 3 bases from J, with 8 bases between. CDR1 is LNHDA, CDR2 SQIVND, per germline (reference sequence). The CDR3 consists of 13 residues. CDR3 region: CASGDLYNSPLHF. DNA of the CDR3: TGTGCCAGTGGGGATCTCTATAATTCACCCCTCCACTTT.